The clone carrying this T cell receptor (beta chain) was seen more than once but under ten times. No antigen is known for it. Method: immunoSEQ multiplex PCR; TCRdb's copy keeps in-frame clones and lacks some. The table records several thousand clones, around 70% of them present only once. These data are taken from a study of immune cell composition in non-small cell lung cancer. Notes on the study in general: Squamous lung tumours showed higher top 10 clone scores and clonality than adenocarcinomas. Roughly 80% of squamous and roughly 34% of adenocarcinoma cases had tumour-associated clones >0.5%.

Germline V gene lookup returns CDR1 SGHTS and CDR2 YDEGEE. This CDR3 region has 20 residues. Unmatched junction bases numbered 19, after V lost 4 bases and J lost 2 bases. The chain is built from TRBV5-8 and TRBJ2-1; 9 nucleotides match TRBD2. This TCR derives from a human donor with non-small cell lung cancer. Sequencing input: lung tumor tissue. DNA for the CDR3: TGTGCCAGCAGCCCCGAGGGGGTAGCGGGAGTCAAGGCTGCCTACAATGAGCAGTTCTTC. This gives the protein CASSPEGVAGVKAAYNEQFF.